The 18 T cell receptor beta chains below were found in one sample sequenced in a study of regulatory T cells in long-lasting Graves disease. Arm-PCR of CDR3 regions and iRepertoire HTBI primers were the basis on which TCR beta libraries were built. TCRdb reprocessed the multiplex PCR reads via MiXCR and lists one record per CDR3 protein. The table lists about 440,000 distinct CDR3 sequences, 15% of them singletons. Time point specified: newly diagnosed GD, antithyroid drugs for less than 3 months. Making the TCR library involved RNA that had been extracted from PBMCs. These records were also assigned to another study, of T cells in Graves' hyperthyroidism and ophthalmopathy.

This material consisted of peripheral blood mononuclear cells (PBMCs), taken at new diagnosis, from a patient treated with antithyroid drugs. All receptors come from a woman in her 30s with Graves disease.

This clonotype came up a few times. The genes are TRBV6-2 or TRBV6-3 and TRBJ1-4, with a possible D match to TRBD1 (6 bases). The germline V and J ends were trimmed by 5 bases and 8 bases, with 18 bases remaining between them. The CDR3 has 15 amino acids. Germline V CDR1 and CDR2: MNHEY, SVGEGT. The CDR3: CASSGRTGTREKLFF. CDR3 coding DNA: TGTGCCAGCAGTGGCCGCACAGGGACAAGGGAAAAACTGTTTTTT.

This clonotype was picked up many times. The chain employs TRBV14 and TRBJ2-1, with TRBD1 matching over 7 bases. This CDR3 spans 16 amino acids. The germline V gene has CDR1 SGHDN and CDR2 FVKESK. Trimming at V came to 7 bases and at J to 3 bases, leaving 12 bases not matched to a gene. This CDR3 is CASKGAGAQDYNEQFF. The DNA for the CDR3 is TGTGCCAGCAAGGGGGCTGGGGCTCAGGACTACAATGAGCAGTTCTTC.

The rearrangement links TRBV27 to TRBJ1-4; possible D gene TRBD1, 5 bases. Trimming pared 5 bases from V and 5 bases from J, leaving 15 bases between. CDR1 is MNHEY and CDR2 is SMNVEV in the germline V gene (reference sequence). This CDR3 has 15 residues. The chain's CDR3 is CASSPGDRMNEKLFF. CDR3 coding DNA: TGTGCCAGCAGTCCCGGGGACCGAATGAATGAAAAACTGTTTTTT.

This clonotype was recorded a few times. For the CDR3, the DNA is TGTGCCAGCTCACCACCAGCCTGGAGGTTGTTGACTGGAAACACCATATATTTT. It translates to CASSPPAWRLLTGNTIYF. The chain carries TRBV18 and TRBJ1-3, with unresolved D. Germline CDR1 reads KGHSH; CDR2 reads LQKENI. The germline V and J ends were trimmed by 0 bases and 2 bases, with 17 bases remaining between them. CDR3 length equals 18 residues.

This clonotype occurred a few times. The V call is TRBV19, the J call TRBJ2-3; a weak D match, TRBD2 (5 bases). The germline CDR1 and CDR2 sequences are LNHDA and SQIVND (reference sequence). V was clipped by 2 bases and J by 3 bases, with 9 bases between them. There are 14 residues in the CDR3. The CDR3 coding sequence is TGTGCCAGTAGTATAAGGACTTGGACAGATACGCAGTATTTT. Residues: CASSIRTWTDTQYF.

This clonotype was recorded at least ten times. J is TRBJ2-7 and V is TRBV11-2; 10 bases match TRBD2. Germline V lookup: CDR1 SGHAT, CDR2 FQNNGV. CDR3 length: 15 residues. J was trimmed by 2 bases and V by 2 bases; bases with no gene match: 3. The CDR3 is CASSLSGRAPYEQYF. The CDR3 region has the DNA TGTGCCAGCAGCTTAAGCGGGAGGGCCCCCTACGAGCAGTACTTC.

The rearrangement uses TRBV19 and TRBJ2-2, with 11 bases aligning to TRBD1. The ends lost 5 bases at V and 4 bases at J; junction bases unmatched: 6. The CDR3 has 16 residues. The germline CDR1 and CDR2 sequences are LNHDA and SQIVND (reference sequence). The CDR3 reads CASSEDRGRITGELFF. CDR3 DNA sequence: TGTGCCAGTAGTGAGGACAGGGGGCGCATCACCGGGGAGCTGTTTTTT. Drawing the rest from reference TRBV19 and TRBJ2-2, the complete variable domain is DGGITQSPKYLFRKEGQNVTLSCEQNLNHDAMYWYRQDPGQGLRLIYYSQIVNDFQKGDIAEGYSVSREKKESFPLTVTSAQKNPTAFYLCASSEDRGRITGELFFGEGSRLTVL.

The gene calls are TRBV28 and TRBJ2-1, with 7 bases matching TRBD2. This CDR3 contains 17 residues. Per the germline V gene, CDR1 is MDHEN and CDR2 is SYDVKM. V lost 2 bases, J lost 3 bases, and 10 bases stayed unmatched. CDR3 amino acids: CASSLRYGRILYNEQFF. The CDR3 DNA follows: TGTGCCAGCAGTTTAAGATACGGGAGGATTCTCTACAATGAGCAGTTCTTC.

This clonotype was seen many times. The rearrangement joins TRBV5-1 to TRBJ2-1; 8 nucleotides match TRBD2. Per the germline V gene, CDR1 is SGHRS and CDR2 is YFSETQ. This CDR3 contains 15 residues. V shed 5 bases and J 1 base; nucleotides not matched to a gene: 5. This chain's CDR3 is CASRASGQSYNEQFF. In DNA form, the CDR3 reads TGCGCCAGCAGGGCTAGCGGGCAATCCTACAATGAGCAGTTCTTC.

This sequence joins TRBV7-8 and TRBJ2-3; 10 bases are a match to TRBD2. Germline assignment: CDR1 SGHVS and CDR2 FQNEAQ. The CDR3 extends over 18 amino acids. With 5 bases clipped from V and 4 bases from J, the junction kept 15 bases outside the gene matches. The CDR3 coding sequence is TGTGCCAGCAGCCCCTACGCACCTAGCGGGAGTGAGGCAGATACGCAGTATTTT. Its protein product is CASSPYAPSGSEADTQYF. The full variable domain, with the rest looked up from reference TRBV7-8 and TRBJ2-3, is GAGVSQSPRYKVAKRGQDVALRCDPISGHVSLFWYQQALGQGPEFLTYFQNEAQLDKSGLPSDRFFAERPEGSVSTLKIQRTQQEDSAVYLCASSPYAPSGSEADTQYFGPGTRLTVL.

This chain links TRBV9 with TRBJ2-7; D remains ambiguous. CDR3 length equals 14 residues. Trimming cost V 1 base and J 2 bases, with 10 bases left between them. Per germline, CDR1 SGDLS and CDR2 YYNGEE. The CDR3 protein is CASSVLAMPYEQYF. CDR3 sequence (DNA): TGTGCCAGCAGCGTATTGGCTATGCCCTACGAGCAGTACTTC.

In nucleotides, the CDR3 is TGCAGTGCTGGCGGACGGATGGTGGCTAGCTACACCTTC. Amino acids: CSAGGRMVASYTF. This rearrangement joins TRBV20-1 to TRBJ1-2; D gene uncertain. The V end lost 5 bases, the J end lost 9 bases, and 19 bases lay between the germline ends. The CDR3 runs 13 residues. CDR1 is DFQATT, CDR2 SNEGSKA, per germline (reference sequence).

This clonotype showed up many times. This chain links TRBV6-1 with TRBJ2-3, with 10 bases fitting TRBD2. This CDR3 has 17 amino acids. Trimming cost V 6 bases and J 1 base; bases outside gene matches: 10. Germline V CDR1 and CDR2: MNHNS, SASEGT. CDR3 region: CASRETYGTSGTDTQYF. The CDR3 DNA reads TGTGCCAGCAGGGAAACCTACGGGACTAGCGGCACAGATACGCAGTATTTT.

This clonotype was seen at least ten times. The chain couples TRBV10-2 to TRBJ2-1; 9 bases fit TRBD1. V was clipped by 8 bases and J by 8 bases; unmatched bases: 4. The CDR3 length is 12 residues. Germline V gene lookup returns CDR1 WSHSY and CDR2 SAAADI. The DNA for the CDR3 is TGCGCCAGCCGGGACAGGGACGATGAGCAGTTCTTC. Its translation is CASRDRDDEQFF.

The table lists this clonotype with many counts. This chain links TRBV6-9 with TRBJ2-7, with D unclear. Germline V gives CDR1 MNHGY, CDR2 SVAAGI. The V and J ends lost 2 bases and 3 bases respectively, with 5 bases between them. CDR3 length: 12 residues. CDR3 sequence: CASSYRYYEQYF. The DNA for the CDR3 is TGTGCCAGCAGTTATCGCTACTACGAGCAGTACTTC.

The chain combines TRBV28 with TRBJ1-1, with D unclear. This CDR3 has 11 amino acids. CDR1 and CDR2 (germline): MDHEN, SYDVKM. Trimming pared 5 bases from V and 7 bases from J, leaving 8 bases between. CDR3 region: CASSTQREAFF. CDR3 bases: TGTGCCAGCAGTACACAGCGTGAAGCTTTCTTT.

This clonotype was seen more than once but under ten times. V usage is TRBV20-1 and J usage is TRBJ1-1; 8 bases fit TRBD1. V trimming: 4 bases; J trimming: 0 bases; junction bases outside the gene matches: 13. CDR3 length equals 17 residues. Germline CDR1 is DFQATT and CDR2 is SNEGSKA (reference sequence). This CDR3 is CSAITPIGQGLNTEAFF. The DNA of the CDR3 is TGCAGTGCTATCACCCCCATCGGACAGGGATTGAACACTGAAGCTTTCTTT.

This clonotype was seen at least ten times. CDR3: CAGSSGNTIYF. The CDR3 DNA sequence: TGTGCCGGGTCTTCTGGAAACACCATATATTTT. V is TRBV28 and J is TRBJ1-3; D not certain. The germline V and J ends were trimmed by 11 bases and 1 base, with 6 bases remaining between them. Germline CDR1 MDHEN, CDR2 SYDVKM. The CDR3 is 11 amino acids.